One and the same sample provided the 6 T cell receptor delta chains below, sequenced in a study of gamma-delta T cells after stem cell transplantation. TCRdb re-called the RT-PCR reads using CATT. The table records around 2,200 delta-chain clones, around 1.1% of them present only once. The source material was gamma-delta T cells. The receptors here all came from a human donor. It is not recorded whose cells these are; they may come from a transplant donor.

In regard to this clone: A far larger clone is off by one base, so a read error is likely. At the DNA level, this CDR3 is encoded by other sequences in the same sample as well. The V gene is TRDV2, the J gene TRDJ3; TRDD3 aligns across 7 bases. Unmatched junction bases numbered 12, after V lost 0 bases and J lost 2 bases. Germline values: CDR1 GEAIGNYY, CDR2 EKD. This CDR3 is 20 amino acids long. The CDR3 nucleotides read TGTGCCTGTGACACCGGGGAGCTGGGGGCTCATGCCTGGGACACCCGACAGATGTTTTTC. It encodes CACDTGELGAHAWDTRQMFF.

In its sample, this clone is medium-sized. CDR3 loop: CACDTLLINPNDPNFIRDDKLIF. The CDR3 bases are TGTGCCTGTGACACCCTTCTAATCAATCCCAATGATCCCAATTTTATACGGGACGATAAACTCATCTTT. The chain is built from TRDV2 and TRDJ1, with a possible D match to TRDD3 (5 bases). Trimming shortened V by 0 bases and J by 4 bases, and 38 bases separated the two germline ends. The germline CDR1 and CDR2 sequences are GEAIGNYY and EKD. The CDR3 is 23 amino acids.

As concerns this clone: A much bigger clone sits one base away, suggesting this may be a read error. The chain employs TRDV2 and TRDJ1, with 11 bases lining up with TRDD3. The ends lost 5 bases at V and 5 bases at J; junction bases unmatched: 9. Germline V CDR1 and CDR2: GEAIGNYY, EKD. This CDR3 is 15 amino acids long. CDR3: CACGTVGDTRDKLIF. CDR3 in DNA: TGTGCCTGTGGCACGGTGGGGGATACGCGGGATAAACTCATCTTT.

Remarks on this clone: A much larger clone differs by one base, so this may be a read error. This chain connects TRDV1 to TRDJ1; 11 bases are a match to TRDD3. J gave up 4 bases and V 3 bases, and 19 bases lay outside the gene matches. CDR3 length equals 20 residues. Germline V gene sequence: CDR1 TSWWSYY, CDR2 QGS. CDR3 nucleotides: TGTGCTCTTGGGGACGCACTTCCCCACTGGGGGATAAACTTCGGCGATAAACTCATCTTT. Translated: CALGDALPHWGINFGDKLIF.

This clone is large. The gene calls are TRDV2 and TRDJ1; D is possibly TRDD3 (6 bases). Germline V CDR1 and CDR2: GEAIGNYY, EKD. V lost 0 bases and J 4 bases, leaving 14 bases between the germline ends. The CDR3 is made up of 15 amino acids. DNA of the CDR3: TGTGCCTGTGACACCGTTGGGGGTCGCCTCGATAAACTCATCTTT. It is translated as CACDTVGGRLDKLIF.

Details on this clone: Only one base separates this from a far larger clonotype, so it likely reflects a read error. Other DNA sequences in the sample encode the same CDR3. The CDR3, as DNA: TGTGCCTGTGACACCGTCGAGTACACCGACAAACTCATCTTT. Protein sequence: CACDTVEYTDKLIF. The chain recombines TRDV2 with TRDJ1, with D unresolved. The CDR3 is 14 residues long. Germline V lookup: CDR1 GEAIGNYY, CDR2 EKD.